The clone carrying this T cell receptor (beta chain) was seen a handful of times. What it binds is unknown. Profiling relied on immunoSEQ multiplex PCR, and the TCRdb table lists in-frame clones only, not all of them. The repertoire holds about 7,600 clones, with around three quarters as singletons. This sample was taken from a study of tumor-infiltrating lymphocytes in localized non-small cell lung cancer. About the research overall: Resected tumor was paired with non-adjacent uninvolved lung from the same patient. Findings and limits, study-wide: Tumors had more T cell infiltration than uninvolved lung, per TCRbeta sequencing and CD3 counts. No T-cell fraction difference was seen between IM1 and IM2 tumors.

The germline gives CDR1 SGHTS, CDR2 YDEGEE. The CDR3 spans 13 residues. Trimming stripped 0 bases from V and 2 bases from J, with 6 bases between. The sequenced material came from uninvolved lung tissue not adjacent to the tumor. The chain recombines TRBV5-8 with TRBJ2-7; D call uncertain. This TCR was sampled from a human donor with non-small cell lung cancer. In DNA, the CDR3 is TGTGCCAGCAGCTTGGGAGGCCCCTACGAGCAGTACTTC. This encodes CASSLGGPYEQYF.